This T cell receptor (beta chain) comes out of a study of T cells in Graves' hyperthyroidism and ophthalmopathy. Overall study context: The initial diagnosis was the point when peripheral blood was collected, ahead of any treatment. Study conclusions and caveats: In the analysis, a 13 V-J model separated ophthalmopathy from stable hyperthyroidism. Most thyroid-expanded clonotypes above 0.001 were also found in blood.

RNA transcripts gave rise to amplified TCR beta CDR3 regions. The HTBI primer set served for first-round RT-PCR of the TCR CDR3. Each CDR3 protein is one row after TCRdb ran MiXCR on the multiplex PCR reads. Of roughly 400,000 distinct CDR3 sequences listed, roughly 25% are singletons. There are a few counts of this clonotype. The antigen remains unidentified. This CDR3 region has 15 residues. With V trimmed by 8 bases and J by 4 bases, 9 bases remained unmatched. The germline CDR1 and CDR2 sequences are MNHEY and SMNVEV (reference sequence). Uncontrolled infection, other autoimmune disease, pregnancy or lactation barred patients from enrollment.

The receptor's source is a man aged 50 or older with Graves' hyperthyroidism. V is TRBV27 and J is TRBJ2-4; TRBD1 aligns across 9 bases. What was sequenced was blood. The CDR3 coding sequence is TGTGCCAGCTCCGCCCTGACAGGGGGAAAAAACATTCAGTACTTC. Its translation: CASSALTGGKNIQYF.